These 15 T cell receptor beta chains originate from one sample sequenced in a study of CD8 T cells in Susac syndrome. Reverse transcription of about 0.5 to 1 ug RNA was performed with random hexamers. MiXCR, run by TCRdb on the immunoSEQ multiplex PCR reads, gives a single entry per CDR3 protein. The table has about 280,000 distinct CDR3 sequences, roughly 85% seen once. Sequencing was performed on CD8+ T cells from PBMCs. All receptors derive from a human donor with multiple sclerosis.

This clonotype was counted a single time. The chain couples TRBV7-3 to TRBJ2-1, with TRBD2 matching 8 bases. This CDR3 spans 14 amino acids. The germline V gene has CDR1 SGHTA and CDR2 FQGTGA. V shed 1 base and J 14 bases; nucleotides not matched to a gene: 10. Here the CDR3 reads CASSLIAGGVEKFF. CDR3 DNA: TGTGCCAGCAGCTTAATCGCGGGGGGCGTGGAGAAGTTCTTC.

The chain uses TRBV28 and TRBJ2-1, with 8 nucleotides matching TRBD1. The CDR3 loop spans 16 amino acids. V trimming: 6 bases; J trimming: 8 bases; junction bases outside the gene matches: 15. Germline CDR1 is MDHEN and CDR2 is SYDVKM. The CDR3 DNA reads TGTGCCAGCAGCTCTACCCAGGGGGCCAAACGCGATGAGCAGTTCTTC. It codes for CASSSTQGAKRDEQFF.

The chain links TRBV2 to TRBJ2-3; 11 bases are a match to TRBD2. Germline V gene data show CDR1 as SNHLY and CDR2 as FYNNEI. Trimming at V came to 9 bases and at J to 0 bases, leaving 17 bases not matched to a gene. The CDR3 length is 19 residues. As DNA, the CDR3 is TGTGCCAGTAGAATTTCCGGGACTAGCGGACTGATGAGCACAGATACGCAGTATTTT. It specifies CASRISGTSGLMSTDTQYF.

The rearrangement joins TRBV5-4 to TRBJ2-2; TRBD2 is a possible D gene (5 bases). Deletions cut 0 bases from V and 5 bases from J, with 11 bases between. This CDR3 is built from 15 residues. The germline V gene encodes CDR1 SGHNT and CDR2 YYREEE (reference sequence). The DNA for the CDR3 is TGTGCCAGCAGCTTGGTTTTCGGGGAAACCGGGGAGCTGTTTTTT. Translating it yields CASSLVFGETGELFF.

The chain's CDR3 is CASNPGPALEQFF. CDR3 coding DNA: TGTGCCTCGAACCCAGGACCAGCGTTGGAGCAGTTCTTC. The chain couples TRBV7-9 to TRBJ2-1; no reliable D call. V was shortened by 11 bases and J by 10 bases, with 21 bases between the two germline ends. The CDR3 sequence is 13 residues long. Germline loops: CDR1 SEHNR, CDR2 FQNEAQ (reference sequence). The full variable domain, completed using reference TRBV7-9 and TRBJ2-1, is DTGVSQNPRHKITKRGQNVTFRCDPISEHNRLYWYRQTLGQGPEFLTYFQNEAQLEKSRLLSDRFSAERPKGSFSTLEIQRTEQGDSAMYLCASNPGPALEQFFGPGTRLTVL.

This clonotype was detected only once. The chain combines TRBV5-1 with TRBJ2-1; 13 positions agree with TRBD2. V shed 4 bases and J 8 bases; nucleotides not matched to a gene: 21. The CDR3 sequence is 20 residues long. Germline lookup yields CDR1 SGHRS and CDR2 YFSETQ. CDR3: CASSETSGRAGWVCFHEQFF. The DNA of the CDR3 is TGCGCCAGCAGCGAAACTAGCGGGAGGGCCGGGTGGGTTTGTTTCCATGAGCAGTTCTTC.

The gene calls are TRBV12-3 or TRBV12-4 and TRBJ2-1; 10 bases map to TRBD2. This CDR3 is built from 13 residues. V gave up 5 bases and J gave up 9 bases; unmatched junction bases: 4. In nucleotides, the CDR3 is TGTGCCAGCAGTCGACTAGCGGGCGTTGAGCAGTTCTTC. It yields the protein CASSRLAGVEQFF.

This rearrangement joins TRBV9 to TRBJ1-1; 8 bases are shared with TRBD1. The CDR3 is 10 amino acids. Trimming at V came to 7 bases and at J to 11 bases, leaving 4 bases not matched to a gene. Germline V gene sequence: CDR1 SGDLS, CDR2 YYNGEE. CDR3 sequence reads: CASGDRPAFF. In nucleotides, the CDR3 is TGTGCCAGCGGGGACAGGCCGGCTTTCTTT.

Remarks on this clonotype: The junction differs from germline at one of its ends, possibly a read error. The chain couples TRBV6-5 to TRBJ1-6; unclear D gene. The CDR3 runs to 16 residues. CDR1 is MNHEY, CDR2 SVGAGI, per germline. CDR3 bases: TGTGCCAGCAGTTACTCGTCGAACAGTAAGAATTCACCCCCCCACTTT. This encodes CASSYSSNSKNSPPHF.

This clonotype was observed once. The gene calls are TRBV28 and TRBJ1-2; TRBD1 might be the D (5 bases). There are 15 residues in the CDR3. CDR1 MDHEN and CDR2 SYDVKM come from the germline V gene. Trimming left V 6 bases short and J 3 bases short, with 17 bases between. This CDR3 reads CASRGQRGAYYGYTF. CDR3 sequence (DNA): TGTGCCAGCAGGGGGCAAAGGGGCGCTTACTATGGCTACACCTTC.

The chain links TRBV27 to TRBJ2-7; D gene uncertain. The CDR3 contains 13 residues. CDR1 and CDR2 from the germline V gene are MNHEY and SMNVEV (reference sequence). V was cut by 5 bases and J by 3 bases, with 11 bases left in between. CDR3 sequence: CASSPTVNYEQYF. DNA for the CDR3: TGTGCCAGCAGTCCCACGGTCAACTACGAGCAGTACTTC.

Of note for this clonotype: One end of the junction fails to match germline, which may point to a read error. The chain carries TRBV5-1 and TRBJ2-7; 8 nucleotides line up with TRBD1. The CDR3 has 12 residues. CDR1 is SGHRS, CDR2 YFSETQ, per germline. The CDR3 DNA is TGCGCCAGCACAGGGGGCGGCTACGTGCAGTACTTC. Amino acids: CASTGGGYVQYF.

The chain couples TRBV9 to TRBJ2-2; 7 nucleotides match TRBD2. Germline-derived CDR1 and CDR2 are SGDLS and YYNGEE. CDR3 length equals 19 residues. V lost 4 bases and J lost 4; bases outside the gene matches: 19. The CDR3 reads CASSLLGPVGRLGTGELFF. The CDR3 DNA sequence: TGTGCCAGCAGCCTACTTGGGCCCGTCGGGAGGTTAGGCACCGGGGAGCTGTTTTTT.

The chain employs TRBV27 and TRBJ2-1; 7 positions agree with TRBD1. After removal of 10 bases from V and 9 bases from J, the junction contained 9 bases not matched to a gene. Germline V gene data show CDR1 as MNHEY and CDR2 as SMNVEV (reference sequence). The CDR3 spans 12 residues. As DNA, the CDR3 is TGTGCCACCCATAAACAGGGGAGTGAGCAGTTCTTC. Amino acids: CATHKQGSEQFF.

This rearrangement joins TRBV4-1 to TRBJ2-7; TRBD1 aligns across 8 bases. Germline V lookup: CDR1 MGHRA, CDR2 YSYEKL. J was trimmed by 2 bases and V by 1 base; bases with no gene match: 1. The CDR3 runs to 14 residues. CDR3 nucleotide sequence: TGCGCCAGCAGCCAAGGGACAGGGACCTACGAGCAGTACTTC. It is translated as CASSQGTGTYEQYF.